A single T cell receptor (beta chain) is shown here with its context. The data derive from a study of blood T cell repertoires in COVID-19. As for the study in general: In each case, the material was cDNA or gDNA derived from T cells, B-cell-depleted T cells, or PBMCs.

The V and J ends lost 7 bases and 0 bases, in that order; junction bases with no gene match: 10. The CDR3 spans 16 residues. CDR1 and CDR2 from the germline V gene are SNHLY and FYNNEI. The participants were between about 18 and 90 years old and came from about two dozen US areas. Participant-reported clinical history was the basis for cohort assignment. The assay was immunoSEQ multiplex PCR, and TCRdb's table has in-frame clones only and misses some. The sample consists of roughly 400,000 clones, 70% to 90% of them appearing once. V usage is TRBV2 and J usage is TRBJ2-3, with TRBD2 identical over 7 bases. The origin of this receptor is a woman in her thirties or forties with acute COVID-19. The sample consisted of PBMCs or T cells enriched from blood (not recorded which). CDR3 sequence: CASMWEGQLSTDTQYF. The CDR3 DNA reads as TGTGCCAGCATGTGGGAGGGTCAGCTCAGCACAGATACGCAGTATTTT.